These 30 T cell receptor beta chains originate from one sample sequenced in a study of cytomegalovirus exposure and HLA in healthy donors. The PCR was carried out with 60 Vbeta primers and 13 Jbeta primers. Measured with immunoSEQ multiplex PCR; TCRdb has only the in-frame clones, and not every one. The sample includes fewer than 100,000 clones, around 82% of them seen just once. Specimen: PBMCs. Source of these receptors: a woman aged 60-70 years in good health and CMV-seronegative.

The chain joins TRBV6-5 to TRBJ2-7; D may be TRBD2 (5 bases). The CDR3 extends over 11 amino acids. Germline CDR1 MNHEY, CDR2 SVGAGI. Between the trimmed V and J ends, which lost 6 bases and 7 bases, there was a span of 10 bases. Here the CDR3 reads CASSAPGEQYF. CDR3 DNA sequence: TGTGCCAGCAGCGCACCGGGGGAGCAGTACTTC.

The chain is built from TRBV4-3 and TRBJ2-4, with D tentatively TRBD2 (5 bases). Trimming left V 0 bases short and J 0 bases short, with 15 bases between. The CDR3 is made up of 18 amino acids. Germline lookup yields CDR1 LGHNA and CDR2 YSLEER. In DNA form, the CDR3 reads TGCGCCAGCAGCCAAGATCCCGCCGGGAACCTAGCCAAAAACATTCAGTACTTC. It is translated as CASSQDPAGNLAKNIQYF.

V gene TRBV2 combines with J gene TRBJ2-5, with TRBD2 identical over 9 bases. This CDR3 has 15 amino acids. Germline CDR1 and CDR2: SNHLY and FYNNEI. Unmatched junction bases numbered 5, after V lost 1 base and J lost 5 bases. The CDR3: CASSEVAGGWETQYF. DNA of the CDR3: TGTGCCAGCAGTGAAGTGGCGGGAGGGTGGGAGACCCAGTACTTC.

The V and J genes are TRBV6-5 and TRBJ2-7, with a weak D call TRBD2 (5 bases). V dropped 0 bases and J dropped 2 bases, with 14 bases sitting between them. The CDR3 spans 16 residues. Germline lookup yields CDR1 MNHEY and CDR2 SVGAGI. The CDR3 nucleotides are TGTGCCAGCAGTTACTCGATGTCCCTCGGGACCTACGAGCAGTACTTC. Its protein is CASSYSMSLGTYEQYF.

V and J are TRBV5-4 and TRBJ1-1, with D perhaps TRBD1 (6 bases). The germline V gene has CDR1 SGHNT and CDR2 YYREEE (reference sequence). V lost 4 bases and J 0 bases, leaving 13 bases between the germline ends. This CDR3 spans 15 amino acids. The CDR3 loop reads CASSQWTEMNTEAFF. The CDR3 DNA is TGTGCCAGCAGCCAATGGACAGAAATGAACACTGAAGCTTTCTTT.

This chain joins TRBV7-2 and TRBJ2-1; D ambiguous. Trimming pared 1 base from V and 9 bases from J, leaving 7 bases between. The CDR3 sequence is 12 residues long. CDR1 SGHTA and CDR2 FQGNSA come from the germline V gene. Written as DNA, the CDR3 is TGTGCCAGCAGCTTAGTTGCACTTGAGCAGTTCTTC. Protein sequence: CASSLVALEQFF. The full variable domain, completed using reference TRBV7-2 and TRBJ2-1, is GAGVSQSPSNKVTEKGKDVELRCDPISGHTALYWYRQSLGQGLEFLIYFQGNSAPDKSGLPSDRFSAERTGGSVSTLTIQRTQQEDSAVYLCASSLVALEQFFGPGTRLTVL.

CDR3: CASSSPGQGETQYF. In nucleotides, the CDR3 is TGCGCCAGCAGTTCCCCGGGACAGGGTGAGACCCAGTACTTC. This chain links TRBV4-1 with TRBJ2-5, with TRBD1 matching 9 bases. V lost 6 bases and J lost 5; bases outside the gene matches: 7. Per the germline V gene, CDR1 is MGHRA and CDR2 is YSYEKL. This CDR3 region has 14 residues.

V and J are TRBV18 and TRBJ2-7; D is possibly TRBD2 (6 bases). CDR3 length: 14 residues. Germline V lookup: CDR1 KGHSH, CDR2 LQKENI. Trimming cost V 6 bases and J 7 bases, with 19 bases left between them. The CDR3 loop is CASSPGLDRWEQYF. CDR3 nucleotide sequence: TGTGCCAGCTCCCCGGGACTCGACCGGTGGGAGCAGTACTTC.

The chain uses TRBV18 and TRBJ1-2; a weak D match, TRBD1 (6 bases). The V and J ends lost 6 bases and 3 bases respectively, with 14 bases between them. CDR3 length equals 14 residues. Germline V gene sequence: CDR1 KGHSH, CDR2 LQKENI. The CDR3 DNA reads as TGTGCCAGCTCCCCTCGAGGGGGGGACTATGGCTACACCTTC. It yields the protein CASSPRGGDYGYTF.

For the CDR3, the DNA is TGCGCCAGCAGCCAAGAGGGCGGGAGGGCCTTCCACGAGCAGTACTTC. Protein sequence: CASSQEGGRAFHEQYF. The genes are TRBV4-1 and TRBJ2-7; TRBD2 matches at 9 bases. Germline V lookup: CDR1 MGHRA, CDR2 YSYEKL. The CDR3 is made up of 16 amino acids. J was trimmed by 5 bases and V by 0 bases; bases with no gene match: 8.

The chain employs TRBV15 and TRBJ2-1, with 9 bases identical to TRBD2. Losses at the gene ends were 1 base for V and 5 bases for J; bases not matched to a gene: 3. The CDR3 covers 15 residues. Germline-derived CDR1 and CDR2 are LNHNV and YYDKDF (reference sequence). In nucleotides, the CDR3 is TGTGCCACCAGCAGAGTGGCTAGCGGGGACAATGAGCAGTTCTTC. This sequence encodes CATSRVASGDNEQFF.

This clone was detected only once. The V and J genes are TRBV5-1 and TRBJ2-5; the match to TRBD2 covers 8 bases. CDR1 and CDR2 (germline): SGHRS, YFSETQ. The CDR3 runs to 17 residues. V lost 5 bases and J lost 7; bases outside the gene matches: 19. CDR3 bases: TGCGCCAGCAGTTCTTTAGCGGGGACACCCCTTAAAGGGACCCAGTACTTC. Amino acids: CASSSLAGTPLKGTQYF.

This clone was recorded a few times. V and J are TRBV5-1 and TRBJ2-2; D is undetermined. The CDR3 contains 13 residues. V lost 2 bases and J 4 bases, leaving 6 bases between the germline ends. CDR1 is SGHRS, CDR2 YFSETQ, per germline. CDR3 sequence (DNA): TGCGCCAGCAGCTTTTCGGGCACCGGGGAGCTGTTTTTT. Its protein product is CASSFSGTGELFF.

V usage is TRBV28 and J usage is TRBJ1-4; maybe TRBD1 (5 bases). V lost 5 bases and J 5 bases, leaving 18 bases between the germline ends. CDR3 length: 16 amino acids. CDR1 and CDR2 (germline): MDHEN, SYDVKM. CDR3 sequence reads: CASSPPDAGGNEKLFF. The CDR3 DNA reads as TGTGCCAGCAGTCCCCCCGATGCGGGGGGGAATGAAAAACTGTTTTTT. Combining the CDR3 with reference TRBV28 and TRBJ1-4 gives the whole variable domain DVKVTQSSRYLVKRTGEKVFLECVQDMDHENMFWYRQDPGLGLRLIYFSYDVKMKEKGDIPEGYSVSREKKERFSLILESASTNQTSMYLCASSPPDAGGNEKLFFGSGTQLSVL.

This clone has just a few counts. The gene calls are TRBV28 and TRBJ1-2, with 8 bases fitting TRBD1. Trimming cost V 5 bases and J 8 bases; bases outside gene matches: 19. This CDR3 is built from 17 residues. Germline V CDR1 and CDR2: MDHEN, SYDVKM. CDR3 nucleotides: TGTGCCAGCAGTCCGCCAAGGCCGGACAGGGAAGGGAGAGGCTACACCTTC. This translates into CASSPPRPDREGRGYTF.

This chain uses TRBV28 with TRBJ2-5, with 10 bases lining up with TRBD2. Germline V lookup: CDR1 MDHEN, CDR2 SYDVKM. Unmatched junction bases numbered 7, after V lost 3 bases and J lost 3 bases. CDR3 length: 16 residues. The CDR3 coding sequence is TGTGCCAGCAGTTTGAGCGGGGGGGGACCCGAAGAGACCCAGTACTTC. Amino acid sequence: CASSLSGGGPEETQYF.

In this sample, this clone turned up a few times. The chain joins TRBV25-1 to TRBJ1-6; no firm D call. This CDR3 region has 17 residues. With 0 bases removed from V and 0 bases from J, the gap between germline ends came to 9 bases. Germline-derived CDR1 and CDR2 are MGHDK and SYGVNS. The CDR3 sequence: CASSEYEVSSYNSPLHF. Written as DNA, the CDR3 is TGTGCCAGCAGTGAATATGAGGTGAGCTCCTATAATTCACCCCTCCACTTT.

The chain recombines TRBV7-2 with TRBJ2-3; D is ambiguous. V was shortened by 5 bases and J by 3 bases, with 6 bases between the two germline ends. The CDR3 has 12 amino acids. Germline V CDR1 and CDR2: SGHTA, FQGNSA. DNA of the CDR3: TGTGCCAGCAGCCCTTATACAGATACGCAGTATTTT. As protein: CASSPYTDTQYF.

J is TRBJ2-5 and V is TRBV6-5; D is perhaps TRBD2 (6 bases). The CDR3 is made up of 14 amino acids. Germline CDR1 MNHEY, CDR2 SVGAGI. V lost 2 bases, J lost 5 bases, and 12 bases lay in between. The CDR3 coding sequence is TGTGCCAGCAGTTACCGGGCCCGGGGGGAGACCCAGTACTTC. Its protein product is CASSYRARGETQYF.

The rearrangement joins TRBV13 to TRBJ2-7; D possibly corresponds to TRBD1 (6 bases). V shed 0 bases and J shed 0 bases, with 6 bases lying between them. The CDR3 runs to 14 residues. The V gene's germline CDR1 is PRHDT and CDR2 FYEKMQ (reference sequence). Here the CDR3 DNA reads TGTGCCAGCAGCTTAGGGGACAGCTCCTACGAGCAGTACTTC. It codes for CASSLGDSSYEQYF.

The chain employs TRBV6-6 and TRBJ1-2; TRBD1 aligns across 9 bases. With 6 bases clipped from V and 0 bases from J, the junction kept 5 bases outside the gene matches. The germline V gene encodes CDR1 MNHNY and CDR2 SVGAGI (reference sequence). The CDR3 sequence is 15 residues long. CDR3 bases: TGTGCCAGCAGCACCCGGGACAGGGCTAACTATGGCTACACCTTC. Its translation is CASSTRDRANYGYTF.

This clone was detected only once. This rearrangement joins TRBV15 to TRBJ2-7, with 8 nucleotides matching TRBD1. Unmatched junction bases numbered 16, after V lost 0 bases and J lost 0 bases. CDR1 LNHNV and CDR2 YYDKDF come from the germline V gene (reference sequence). This CDR3 spans 20 amino acids. The CDR3 region has the DNA TGTGCCACCAGCAGAGACCTCTCGGTGGACAGGGACATGAGCTCCTACGAGCAGTACTTC. This gives the protein CATSRDLSVDRDMSSYEQYF.

This clone came up a few times. The chain couples TRBV27 to TRBJ1-4; D possibly corresponds to TRBD1 (6 bases). Germline CDR1 MNHEY, CDR2 SMNVEV (reference sequence). The CDR3 runs to 14 residues. V was trimmed by 6 bases and J by 5 bases, leaving 13 bases between them. The CDR3 region has the DNA TGTGCCAGCAGAACGACAGGACCAAATGAAAAACTGTTTTTT. This translates into CASRTTGPNEKLFF.

V gene TRBV29-1 combines with J gene TRBJ1-1, with 10 bases aligning to TRBD1. The ends lost 5 bases at V and 6 bases at J; junction bases unmatched: 12. This CDR3 region has 15 residues. Germline-derived CDR1 and CDR2 are SQVTM and ANQGSEA. The CDR3 loop is CSVSGQGLFQAEAFF. CDR3 coding DNA: TGCAGCGTTTCGGGACAGGGGTTATTCCAAGCTGAAGCTTTCTTT.

The genes are TRBV7-9 and TRBJ1-1; D remains unclear. V was cut by 5 bases and J by 2 bases, with 12 bases left in between. CDR1 SEHNR and CDR2 FQNEAQ come from the germline V gene (reference sequence). This CDR3 spans 14 amino acids. This CDR3 is CASSPDIDNTEAFF. DNA of the CDR3: TGTGCCAGCAGCCCCGACATCGATAACACTGAAGCTTTCTTT.

The chain has TRBV9 and TRBJ1-2, with 9 positions matching TRBD1. V gave up 5 bases and J gave up 2 bases; unmatched junction bases: 1. The CDR3 spans 13 residues. Per germline, CDR1 SGDLS and CDR2 YYNGEE. The CDR3, as DNA: TGTGCCAGCAGGGACAGGGGCAACTATGGCTACACCTTC. This gives the protein CASRDRGNYGYTF.

The chain combines TRBV6-1 with TRBJ2-7; no clear D gene. This CDR3 comprises 11 residues. CDR1 is MNHNS and CDR2 is SASEGT in the germline V gene. Trimming removed 6 bases at V and 4 bases at J, with 7 bases between. CDR3 nucleotides: TGTGCCAGCAGGACTCCATACGAGCAGTACTTC. This encodes CASRTPYEQYF.

The gene calls are TRBV5-4 and TRBJ2-7; 10 bases line up with TRBD1. The CDR3 covers 14 residues. The junction had 8 bases not matched to a gene; V was cut back by 4 bases and J by 7 bases. CDR1 is SGHNT, CDR2 YYREEE, per germline (reference sequence). CDR3 region: CASSPRQGAGEQYF. The DNA for the CDR3 is TGTGCCAGCAGCCCAAGACAGGGGGCGGGGGAGCAGTACTTC.

This clone was picked up one time. The chain links TRBV5-1 to TRBJ2-7; 12 bases are shared with TRBD2. V was clipped by 3 bases and J by 5 bases; unmatched bases: 6. This CDR3 has 15 residues. CDR1 and CDR2 (germline): SGHRS, YFSETQ. CDR3 sequence: CASSWTSGIEDEQYF. The DNA for the CDR3 is TGCGCCAGCAGCTGGACTAGCGGGATAGAGGACGAGCAGTACTTC.

In its sample, this clone was seen a few times. The V and J genes are TRBV29-1 and TRBJ2-3; the D gene is possibly TRBD2 (7 bases). The germline V gene encodes CDR1 SQVTM and CDR2 ANQGSEA. V lost 2 bases and J lost 4, with 16 bases in between. There are 15 residues in the CDR3. The CDR3 region is CSVERGGLRADTQYF. The CDR3, as DNA: TGCAGCGTTGAAAGGGGGGGACTCCGGGCAGATACGCAGTATTTT.